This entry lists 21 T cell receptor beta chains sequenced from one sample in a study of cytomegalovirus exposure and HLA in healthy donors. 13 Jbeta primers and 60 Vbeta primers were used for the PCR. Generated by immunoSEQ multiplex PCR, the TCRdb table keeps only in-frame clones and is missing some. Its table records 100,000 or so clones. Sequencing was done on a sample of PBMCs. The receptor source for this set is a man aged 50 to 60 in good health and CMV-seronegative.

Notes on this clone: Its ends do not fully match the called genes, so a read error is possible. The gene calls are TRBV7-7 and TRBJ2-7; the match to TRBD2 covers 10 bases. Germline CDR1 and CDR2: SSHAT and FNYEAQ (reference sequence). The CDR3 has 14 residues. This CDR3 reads CASSLASGGYEQYF. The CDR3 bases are TGTGCTAGCAGCTTAGCTAGCGGGGGCTACGAGCAGTACTTC. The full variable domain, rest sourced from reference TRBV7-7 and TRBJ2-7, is GAGVSQSPRYKVTKRGQDVTLRCDPISSHATLYWYQQALGQGPEFLTYFNYEAQPDKSGLPSDRFSAERPEGSISTLTIQRTEQRDSAMYRCASSLASGGYEQYFGPGTRLTVT.

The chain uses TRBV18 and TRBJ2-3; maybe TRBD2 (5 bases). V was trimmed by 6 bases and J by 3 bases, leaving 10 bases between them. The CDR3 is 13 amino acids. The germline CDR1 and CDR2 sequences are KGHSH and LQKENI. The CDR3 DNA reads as TGTGCCAGCTCGGAGGAAGCGACAGATACGCAGTATTTT. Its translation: CASSEEATDTQYF. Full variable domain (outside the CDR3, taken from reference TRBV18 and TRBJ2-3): NAGVMQNPRHLVRRRGQEARLRCSPMKGHSHVYWYRQLPEEGLKFMVYLQKENIIDESGMPKERFSAEFPKEGPSILRIQQVVRGDSAAYFCASSEEATDTQYFGPGTRLTVL.

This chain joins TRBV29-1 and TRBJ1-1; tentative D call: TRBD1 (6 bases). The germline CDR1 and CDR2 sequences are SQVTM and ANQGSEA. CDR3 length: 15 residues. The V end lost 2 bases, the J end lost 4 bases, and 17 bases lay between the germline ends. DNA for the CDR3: TGCAGCGTTGAAAAGGGCGACAGGCTTTCCACTGAAGCTTTCTTT. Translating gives CSVEKGDRLSTEAFF.

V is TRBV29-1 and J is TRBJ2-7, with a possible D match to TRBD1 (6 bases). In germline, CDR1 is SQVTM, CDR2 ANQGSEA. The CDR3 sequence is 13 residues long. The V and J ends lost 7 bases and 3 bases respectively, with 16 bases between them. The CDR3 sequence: CSAAGAGVYEQYF. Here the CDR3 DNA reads TGCAGCGCCGCCGGGGCAGGGGTCTACGAGCAGTACTTC.

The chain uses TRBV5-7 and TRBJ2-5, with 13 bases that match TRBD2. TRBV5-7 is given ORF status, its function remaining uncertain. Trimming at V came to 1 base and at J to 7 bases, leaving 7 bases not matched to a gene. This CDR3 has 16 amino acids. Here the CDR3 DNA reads TGTGCCAGCAGCTTGACTAGCGGGAGGGCCGACGGGACCCAGTACTTC. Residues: CASSLTSGRADGTQYF.

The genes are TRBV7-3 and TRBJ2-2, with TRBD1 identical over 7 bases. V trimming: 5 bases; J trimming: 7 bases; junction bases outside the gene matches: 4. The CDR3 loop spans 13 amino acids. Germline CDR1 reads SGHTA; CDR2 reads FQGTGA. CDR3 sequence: CASSTGVGGELFF. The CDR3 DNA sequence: TGTGCCAGCAGCACAGGGGTTGGCGGGGAGCTGTTTTTT. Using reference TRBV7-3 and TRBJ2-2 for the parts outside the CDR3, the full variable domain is GAGVSQTPSNKVTEKGKYVELRCDPISGHTALYWYRQSLGQGPEFLIYFQGTGAADDSGLPNDRFFAVRPEGSVSTLKIQRTERGDSAVYLCASSTGVGGELFFGEGSRLTVL.

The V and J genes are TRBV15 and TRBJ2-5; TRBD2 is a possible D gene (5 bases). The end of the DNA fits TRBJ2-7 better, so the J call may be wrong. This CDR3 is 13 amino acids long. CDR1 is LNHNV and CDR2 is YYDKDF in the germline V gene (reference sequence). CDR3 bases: TGTGCCACCAGCGGGAGAGGCGGCGACGAGCAGTACTTC. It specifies CATSGRGGDEQYF.

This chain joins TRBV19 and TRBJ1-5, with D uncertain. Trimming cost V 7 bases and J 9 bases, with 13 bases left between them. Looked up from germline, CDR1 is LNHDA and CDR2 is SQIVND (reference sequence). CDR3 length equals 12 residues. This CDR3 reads CASTESLGPQHF. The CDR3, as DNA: TGTGCCAGTACCGAGAGTCTCGGGCCCCAGCATTTT.

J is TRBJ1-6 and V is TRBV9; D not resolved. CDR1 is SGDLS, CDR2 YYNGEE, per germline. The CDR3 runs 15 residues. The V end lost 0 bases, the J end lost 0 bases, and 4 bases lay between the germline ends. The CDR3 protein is CASSVASSYNSPLHF. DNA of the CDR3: TGTGCCAGCAGCGTAGCCAGCTCCTATAATTCACCCCTCCACTTT.

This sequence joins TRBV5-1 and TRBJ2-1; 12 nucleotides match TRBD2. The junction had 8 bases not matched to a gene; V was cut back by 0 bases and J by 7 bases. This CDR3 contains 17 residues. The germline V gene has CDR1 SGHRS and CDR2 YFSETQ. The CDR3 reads CASSLAASGGAKNEQFF. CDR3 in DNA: TGCGCCAGCAGCTTGGCGGCTAGCGGGGGGGCTAAGAATGAGCAGTTCTTC.

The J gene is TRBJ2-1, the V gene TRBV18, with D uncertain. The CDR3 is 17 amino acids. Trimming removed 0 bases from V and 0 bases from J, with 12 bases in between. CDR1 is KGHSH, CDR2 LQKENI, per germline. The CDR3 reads CASSPPSERSSYNEQFF. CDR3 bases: TGTGCCAGCTCACCACCGTCGGAACGGAGCTCCTACAATGAGCAGTTCTTC.

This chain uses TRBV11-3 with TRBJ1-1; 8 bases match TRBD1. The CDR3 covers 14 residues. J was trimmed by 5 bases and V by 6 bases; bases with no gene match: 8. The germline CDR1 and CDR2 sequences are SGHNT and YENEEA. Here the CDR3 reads CASRLQGVGTEAFF. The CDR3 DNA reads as TGTGCCAGCAGATTACAGGGGGTTGGGACTGAAGCTTTCTTT. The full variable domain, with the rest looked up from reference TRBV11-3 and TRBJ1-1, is EAGVVQSPRYKIIEKKQPVAFWCNPISGHNTLYWYLQNLGQGPELLIRYENEEAVDDSQLPKDRFSAERLKGVDSTLKIQPAELGDSAVYLCASRLQGVGTEAFFGQGTRLTVV.

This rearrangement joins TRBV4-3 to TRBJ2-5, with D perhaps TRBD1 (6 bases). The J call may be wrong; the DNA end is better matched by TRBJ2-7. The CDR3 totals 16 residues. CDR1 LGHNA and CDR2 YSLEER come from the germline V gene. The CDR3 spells CASSQEKQDSTYEQYF. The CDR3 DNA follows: TGCGCCAGCAGCCAAGAGAAGCAGGACAGTACCTACGAGCAGTACTTC.

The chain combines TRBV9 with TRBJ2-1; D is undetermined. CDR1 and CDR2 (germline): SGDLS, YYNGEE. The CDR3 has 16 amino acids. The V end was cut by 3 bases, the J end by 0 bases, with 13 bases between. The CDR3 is CASSGLLLSSYNEQFF. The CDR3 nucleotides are TGTGCCAGCAGCGGGTTATTGCTAAGCTCCTACAATGAGCAGTTCTTC.

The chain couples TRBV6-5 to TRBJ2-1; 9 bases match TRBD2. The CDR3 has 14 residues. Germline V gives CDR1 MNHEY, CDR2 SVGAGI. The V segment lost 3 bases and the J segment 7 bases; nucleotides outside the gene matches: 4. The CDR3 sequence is CASSYSGSGNEQFF. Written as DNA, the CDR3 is TGTGCCAGCAGTTATAGCGGGAGCGGGAATGAGCAGTTCTTC.

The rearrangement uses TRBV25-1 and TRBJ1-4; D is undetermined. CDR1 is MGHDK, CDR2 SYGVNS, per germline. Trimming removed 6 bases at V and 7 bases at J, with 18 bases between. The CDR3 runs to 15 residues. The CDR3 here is CASSEIKNFGEKLFF. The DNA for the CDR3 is TGTGCCAGCAGCGAGATAAAAAATTTCGGTGAAAAACTGTTTTTT.

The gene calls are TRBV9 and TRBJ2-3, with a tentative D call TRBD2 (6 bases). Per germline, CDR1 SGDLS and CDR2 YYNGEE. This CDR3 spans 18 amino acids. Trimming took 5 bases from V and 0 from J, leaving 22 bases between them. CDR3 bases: TGTGCCAGCAGATATCTCCTCCGGGAGTTATCTAGCACAGATACGCAGTATTTT. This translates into CASRYLLRELSSTDTQYF.

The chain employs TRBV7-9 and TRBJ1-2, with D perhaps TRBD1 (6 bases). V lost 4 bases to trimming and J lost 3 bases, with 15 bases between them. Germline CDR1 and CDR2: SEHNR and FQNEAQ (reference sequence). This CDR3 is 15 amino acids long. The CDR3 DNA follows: TGTGCCAGCAGCTCTAATTCAGGGGCGGACTATGGCTACACCTTC. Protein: CASSSNSGADYGYTF.

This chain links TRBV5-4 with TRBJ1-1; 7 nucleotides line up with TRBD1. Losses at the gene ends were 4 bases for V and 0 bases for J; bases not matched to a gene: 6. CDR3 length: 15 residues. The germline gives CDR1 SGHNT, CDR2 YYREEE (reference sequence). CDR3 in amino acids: CASSRPTGLNTEAFF. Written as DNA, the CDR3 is TGTGCCAGCAGCCGACCGACAGGGTTGAACACTGAAGCTTTCTTT.

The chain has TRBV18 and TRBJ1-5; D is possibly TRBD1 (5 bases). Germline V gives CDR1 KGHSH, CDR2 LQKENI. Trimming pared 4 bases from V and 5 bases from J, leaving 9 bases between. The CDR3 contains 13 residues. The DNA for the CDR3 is TGTGCCAGCTCACTGTTAGGGGATCAGCCCCAGCATTTT. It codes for CASSLLGDQPQHF.

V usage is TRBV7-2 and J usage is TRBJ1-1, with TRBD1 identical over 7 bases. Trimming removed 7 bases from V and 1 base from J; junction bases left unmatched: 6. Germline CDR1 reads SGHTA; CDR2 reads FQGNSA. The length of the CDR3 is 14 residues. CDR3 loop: CASTQTGRNTEAFF. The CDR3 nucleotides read TGTGCCAGCACCCAGACAGGGCGGAACACTGAAGCTTTCTTT.